This TCR beta chain was obtained from a study of regulatory T cells in long-lasting Graves disease. Study at large: Persistent Graves' disease denoted over 5 years of antithyroid drugs plus positive TSH receptor antibodies. Study findings and constraints: TRBV28 was favored in persistent disease, as were TRBJ1-2 and TRBJ2-5.

Time point specified: persistent/refractory GD, antithyroid drugs over 5 years with positive TRAb. RNA isolated from PBMCs was used to make the TCR library. Diagnosing Graves' disease relied on the American Thyroid Association guidelines. A word on this clonotype: Its target is unknown.

For TCR beta, libraries came from iRepertoire HTBI primers and Arm-PCR of CDR3 regions. TCRdb fed the multiplex PCR reads into MiXCR, producing one record per CDR3 protein. The sample consists of roughly 360,000 distinct CDR3 sequences, roughly 23% of them appearing once. This CDR3 comprises 13 residues. Trimming left V 4 bases short and J 0 bases short, with 6 bases between. Germline assignment: CDR1 MRHNA and CDR2 SNTAGT. The sequencing here drew on peripheral blood mononuclear cells (PBMCs), taken when the disease was refractory, from a patient treated with antithyroid drugs. The origin of this receptor is a woman in her forties with Graves disease. J is TRBJ1-1 and V is TRBV6-4; D not certain. In DNA, the CDR3 is TGTGCCAGCAGTGCTCAGATGAACACTGAAGCTTTCTTT. Protein sequence: CASSAQMNTEAFF.